A single sample gave rise to the 13 T cell receptor beta chains below, sequenced in a study of shared clonotypes between healthy human individuals. TCRdb's table, derived via immunoSEQ multiplex PCR, lists solely in-frame clones and lacks some. The sample records around 370,000 clones, 90% to 97% being singletons. The sequencing sample was made of memory CD8+ T cells sorted from blood. Documented subset: CD45RO+ cells pooled with CCR7-negative TemRA cells. These receptor sequences come from a man aged 30-40 years in good health.

The gene calls are TRBV19 and TRBJ1-2, with TRBD1 identical over 8 bases. The germline CDR1 and CDR2 sequences are LNHDA and SQIVND (reference sequence). J gave up 4 bases and V 7 bases, and 5 bases lay outside the gene matches. This CDR3 is built from 13 residues. CDR3 region: CASKAGGSYGYTF. In nucleotides, the CDR3 is TGTGCCAGTAAGGCAGGGGGCAGCTATGGCTACACCTTC.

Note on this clone: At one boundary the junction diverges from the germline segment, which might be a read error. V and J are TRBV2 and TRBJ2-3, with 8 nucleotides matching TRBD1. Germline V gene lookup returns CDR1 SNHLY and CDR2 FYNNEI. This CDR3 region has 14 residues. The CDR3 protein is CASSLDRDTYTQYF. The CDR3, as DNA: TGTGCCAGCAGCTTGGACAGGGACACATATACGCAGTATTTT.

The gene calls are TRBV30 and TRBJ1-1; perhaps TRBD1 as D (6 bases). The V end lost 0 bases, the J end lost 12 bases, and 14 bases lay between the germline ends. In germline, CDR1 is GTSNPN, CDR2 SVGIG (reference sequence). The CDR3 loop spans 12 amino acids. CDR3 residues: CAWSVRTGMTFF. CDR3 bases: TGTGCCTGGAGTGTACGAACAGGGATGACTTTCTTT.

The chain combines TRBV30 with TRBJ1-4, with TRBD1 matching over 10 bases. There are 18 residues in the CDR3. V was pared by 2 bases and J by 5 bases, with 14 bases of the junction left unmatched. CDR1 and CDR2 from the germline V gene are GTSNPN and SVGIG (reference sequence). Here the CDR3 DNA reads TGTGCCTGGAGTCCTAGACTCCGGGACAGGGGTAACAATGAAAAACTGTTTTTT. Protein sequence: CAWSPRLRDRGNNEKLFF.

This chain links TRBV5-4 with TRBJ2-4, with 12 bases fitting TRBD1. The CDR3 is made up of 16 amino acids. Germline CDR1 is SGHNT and CDR2 is YYREEE (reference sequence). V lost 3 bases to trimming and J lost 3 bases; unmatched junction nucleotides: 4. This CDR3 reads CASSSGQGAGKNIQYF. CDR3 nucleotides: TGTGCCAGCAGCTCGGGACAGGGGGCAGGCAAAAACATTCAGTACTTC. Full variable domain (rest looked up from reference TRBV5-4 and TRBJ2-4): ETGVTQSPTHLIKTRGQQVTLRCSSQSGHNTVSWYQQALGQGPQFIFQYYREEENGRGNFPPRFSGLQFPNYSSELNVNALELDDSALYLCASSSGQGAGKNIQYFGAGTRLSVL.

The gene calls are TRBV4-1 and TRBJ2-3; no definite D call. The CDR3 runs to 13 residues. Germline V gene data show CDR1 as MGHRA and CDR2 as YSYEKL. The V and J ends lost 2 bases and 5 bases respectively, with 8 bases between them. CDR3 sequence reads: CASSQIERDTQYF. The DNA of the CDR3 is TGCGCCAGCAGCCAAATAGAAAGAGATACGCAGTATTTT.

V and J are TRBV11-2 and TRBJ1-1, with D possibly being TRBD1 (6 bases). CDR3 size: 15 residues. Germline loops: CDR1 SGHAT, CDR2 FQNNGV. The V gene lost 1 base and the J gene lost 7 bases, with 16 bases spanning the gap. CDR3 loop: CASSLVPGTNSEAFF. Written as DNA, the CDR3 is TGTGCCAGCAGCTTAGTGCCCGGGACAAATAGTGAAGCTTTCTTT.

The J gene is TRBJ1-2, the V gene TRBV5-3; 8 nucleotides align to TRBD1. TRBV5-3 is filed as an ORF, its function uncertain. Trimming cost V 3 bases and J 8 bases; bases outside gene matches: 6. CDR3 length: 13 residues. The CDR3 nucleotides read TGTGCCAGAAGCTGCAGGGGGCGTAGAGGCTACACCTTC. This encodes CARSCRGRRGYTF.

This clone has only a few counts. The chain uses TRBV4-1 and TRBJ1-1; D gene unclear. The CDR3 contains 14 residues. Germline CDR1 and CDR2: MGHRA and YSYEKL. V was clipped by 0 bases and J by 0 bases, with 5 bases between them. The CDR3 reads CASSQDYVNTEAFF. For the CDR3, the DNA is TGCGCCAGCAGCCAAGACTATGTGAACACTGAAGCTTTCTTT.

The rearrangement uses TRBV27 and TRBJ2-7; maybe TRBD1 (6 bases). V was pared by 0 bases and J by 4 bases, with 10 bases between. CDR1 is MNHEY and CDR2 is SMNVEV in the germline V gene (reference sequence). This CDR3 has 14 amino acids. The CDR3 region has the DNA TGTGCCAGCAGTTTATCCAGGGGCAGTTACGAGCAGTACTTC. Translation gives CASSLSRGSYEQYF.

The chain has TRBV21-1 and TRBJ1-5; the D call in the table, TRBD1, was not verified against the DNA. TRBV21-1 is an annotated pseudogene. The CDR3 spans 20 residues. The CDR3 loop reads CASSLIEVDRLLYSNQPQHF. Here the CDR3 DNA reads TGTGCCAGCAGCCTAATAGAGGTCGACAGGCTACTTTATAGCAATCAGCCCCAGCATTTT.

The rearrangement links TRBV30 to TRBJ1-2; 8 bases fit TRBD1. CDR1 is GTSNPN and CDR2 is SVGIG in the germline V gene (reference sequence). Trimming removed 7 bases from V and 2 bases from J; junction bases left unmatched: 9. The CDR3 sequence is 14 residues long. The CDR3 DNA is TGTGCCTACACGCCAGGGGGCTGGAACTATGGCTACACCTTC. This encodes CAYTPGGWNYGYTF.

This clone was counted a single time. The gene calls are TRBV28 and TRBJ2-1; maybe TRBD1 (6 bases). CDR1 MDHEN and CDR2 SYDVKM come from the germline V gene. The CDR3 has 18 residues. Trimming removed 5 bases from V and 5 bases from J, with 25 bases in between. Here the CDR3 reads CASSPATYFFRDNNEQFF. For the CDR3, the DNA is TGTGCCAGCAGTCCCGCTACTTACTTCTTTAGGGACAACAATGAGCAGTTCTTC.